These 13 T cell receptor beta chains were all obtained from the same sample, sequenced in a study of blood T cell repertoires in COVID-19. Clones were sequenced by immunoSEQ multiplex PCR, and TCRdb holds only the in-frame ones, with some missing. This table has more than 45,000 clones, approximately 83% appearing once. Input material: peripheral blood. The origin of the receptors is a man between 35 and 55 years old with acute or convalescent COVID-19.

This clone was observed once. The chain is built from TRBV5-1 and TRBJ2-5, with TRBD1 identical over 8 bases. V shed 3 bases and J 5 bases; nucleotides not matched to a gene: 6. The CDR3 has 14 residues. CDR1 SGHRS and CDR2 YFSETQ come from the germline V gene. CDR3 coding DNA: TGCGCCAGCAGCTCCCCGGACAGGGCCGAGACCCAGTACTTC. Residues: CASSSPDRAETQYF.

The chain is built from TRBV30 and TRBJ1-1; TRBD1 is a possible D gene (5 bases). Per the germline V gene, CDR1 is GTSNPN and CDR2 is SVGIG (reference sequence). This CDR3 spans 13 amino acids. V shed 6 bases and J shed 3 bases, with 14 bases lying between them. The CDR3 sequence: CACTRGGDTEAFF. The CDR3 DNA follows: TGTGCCTGCACCCGGGGGGGGGACACTGAAGCTTTCTTT.

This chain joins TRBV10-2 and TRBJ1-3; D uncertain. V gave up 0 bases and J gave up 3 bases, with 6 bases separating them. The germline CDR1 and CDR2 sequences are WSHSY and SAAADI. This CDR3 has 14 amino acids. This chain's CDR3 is CASSESGIGNTIYF. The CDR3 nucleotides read TGCGCCAGCAGTGAGTCCGGTATTGGAAACACCATATATTTT.

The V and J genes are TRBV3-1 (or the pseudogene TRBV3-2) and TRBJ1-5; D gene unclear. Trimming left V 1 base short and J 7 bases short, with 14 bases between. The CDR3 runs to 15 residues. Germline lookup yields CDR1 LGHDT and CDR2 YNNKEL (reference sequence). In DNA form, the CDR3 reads TGTGCCAGCAGCCAAGGGGATATTGGAGGCCAGCCCCAGCATTTT. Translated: CASSQGDIGGQPQHF.

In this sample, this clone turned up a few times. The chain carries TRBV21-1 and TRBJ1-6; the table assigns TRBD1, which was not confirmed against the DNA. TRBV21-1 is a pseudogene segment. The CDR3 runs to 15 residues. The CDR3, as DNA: TGTGCCAGCAGCACCATACAGGGGTGGAATTCACCCCTCCACTTT. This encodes CASSTIQGWNSPLHF.

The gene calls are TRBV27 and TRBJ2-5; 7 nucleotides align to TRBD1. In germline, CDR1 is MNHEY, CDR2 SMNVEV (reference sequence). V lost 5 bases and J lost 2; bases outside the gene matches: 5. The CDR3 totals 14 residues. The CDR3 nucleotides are TGTGCCAGCAGTAAAGGGGACAGACAAGAGACCCAGTACTTC. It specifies CASSKGDRQETQYF.

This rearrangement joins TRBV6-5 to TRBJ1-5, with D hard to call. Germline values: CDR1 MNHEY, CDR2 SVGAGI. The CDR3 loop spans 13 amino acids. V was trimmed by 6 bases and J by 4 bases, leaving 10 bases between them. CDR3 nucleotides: TGTGCCAGCAGACCACACATTAATCAGCCCCAGCATTTT. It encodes CASRPHINQPQHF.

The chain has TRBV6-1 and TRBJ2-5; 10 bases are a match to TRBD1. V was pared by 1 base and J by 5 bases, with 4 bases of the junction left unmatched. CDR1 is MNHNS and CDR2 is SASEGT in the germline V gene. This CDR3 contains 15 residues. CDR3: CASSEGDRGWETQYF. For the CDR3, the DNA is TGTGCCAGCAGTGAAGGGGACAGGGGCTGGGAGACCCAGTACTTC.

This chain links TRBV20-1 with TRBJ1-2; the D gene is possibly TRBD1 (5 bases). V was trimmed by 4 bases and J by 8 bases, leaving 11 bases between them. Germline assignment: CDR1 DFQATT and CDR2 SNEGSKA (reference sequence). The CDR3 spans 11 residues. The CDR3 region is CSAKIGGGYTF. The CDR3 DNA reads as TGCAGTGCTAAAATCGGGGGAGGCTACACCTTC.

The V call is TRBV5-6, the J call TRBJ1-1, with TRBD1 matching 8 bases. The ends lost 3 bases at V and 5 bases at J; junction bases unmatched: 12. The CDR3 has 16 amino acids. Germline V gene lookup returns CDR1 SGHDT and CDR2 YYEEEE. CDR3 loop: CASSSSDRVRYTEAFF. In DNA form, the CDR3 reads TGTGCCAGCAGCTCCTCGGACAGGGTCAGGTATACTGAAGCTTTCTTT.

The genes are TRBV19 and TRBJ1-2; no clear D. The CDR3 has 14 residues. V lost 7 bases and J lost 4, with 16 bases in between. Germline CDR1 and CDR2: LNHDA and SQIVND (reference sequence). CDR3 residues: CASTQKGGIYGYTF. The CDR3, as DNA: TGTGCCAGTACCCAAAAGGGAGGAATCTATGGCTACACCTTC. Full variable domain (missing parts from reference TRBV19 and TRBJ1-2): DGGITQSPKYLFRKEGQNVTLSCEQNLNHDAMYWYRQDPGQGLRLIYYSQIVNDFQKGDIAEGYSVSREKKESFPLTVTSAQKNPTAFYLCASTQKGGIYGYTFGSGTRLTVV.

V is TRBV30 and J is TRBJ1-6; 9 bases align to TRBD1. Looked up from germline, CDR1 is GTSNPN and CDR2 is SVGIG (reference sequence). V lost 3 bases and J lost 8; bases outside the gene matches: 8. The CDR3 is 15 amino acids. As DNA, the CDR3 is TGTGCCTGGAGGGACGGGACAGGGTCATATTCACCCCTCCACTTT. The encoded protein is CAWRDGTGSYSPLHF.

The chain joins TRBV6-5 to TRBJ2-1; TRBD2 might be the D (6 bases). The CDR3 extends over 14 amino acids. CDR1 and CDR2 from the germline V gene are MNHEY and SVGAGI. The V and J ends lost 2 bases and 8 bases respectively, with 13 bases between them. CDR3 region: CASSYTVGGDEQFF. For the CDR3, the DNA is TGTGCCAGCAGTTACACTGTGGGAGGAGATGAGCAGTTCTTC.